This passage covers 27 T cell receptor beta chains from one sample sequenced in a study of T-cell memory formation after mild COVID-19. Via MiXCR, TCRdb re-called the 5' RACE reads, giving one row per CDR3 protein. This table has 65,000 to 100,000 distinct CDR3 sequences, roughly 13% appearing once. The sample taken for sequencing was PBMCs or a T cell subset sorted from them (not recorded which). The receptors were gathered from a man younger than 35 who had mild COVID-19 (a few samples of this study predate the infection). Cell type and time point are not known.

The chain links TRBV9 to TRBJ2-1; D not certain. Germline CDR1 SGDLS, CDR2 YYNGEE. Deletions cut 4 bases from V and 0 bases from J, with 14 bases between. The CDR3 sequence is 16 residues long. The chain's CDR3 is CASSKRRVSSYNEQFF. The CDR3 DNA reads TGTGCCAGCAGCAAAAGACGGGTTAGCTCCTACAATGAGCAGTTCTTC.

J is TRBJ2-3 and V is TRBV5-1; D is unclear. Germline V gene sequence: CDR1 SGHRS, CDR2 YFSETQ. The CDR3 covers 12 residues. V was pared by 5 bases and J by 4 bases, with 8 bases between. The CDR3, as DNA: TGCGCCAGCAGGGGGATGGCAGATACGCAGTATTTT. As protein: CASRGMADTQYF. Full variable domain (outside the CDR3, taken from reference TRBV5-1 and TRBJ2-3): KAGVTQTPRYLIKTRGQQVTLSCSPISGHRSVSWYQQTPGQGLQFLFEYFSETQRNKGNFPGRFSGRQFSNSRSEMNVSTLELGDSALYLCASRGMADTQYFGPGTRLTVL.

This clonotype was seen a few times. The chain links TRBV6-5 to TRBJ2-3, with D hard to call. This CDR3 has 11 residues. The V end was cut by 8 bases, the J end by 4 bases, with 7 bases between. The germline V gene has CDR1 MNHEY and CDR2 SVGAGI. The CDR3 loop is CASGVADTQYF. CDR3 sequence (DNA): TGTGCCAGCGGGGTGGCAGATACGCAGTATTTT.

This clonotype was detected a few times. J is TRBJ1-1 and V is TRBV12-3 or TRBV12-4, with D perhaps TRBD1 (5 bases). The CDR3 is 15 residues long. V lost 6 bases and J 0 bases, leaving 14 bases between the germline ends. The CDR3 nucleotides are TGTGCCAGCAGCCTCCGGGACCTCATGAACACTGAAGCTTTCTTT. Residues: CASSLRDLMNTEAFF.

This clonotype has at least ten counts. The J gene is TRBJ2-1, the V gene TRBV6-5; 10 bases are a match to TRBD2. Looked up from germline, CDR1 is MNHEY and CDR2 is SVGAGI. The V and J ends lost 5 bases and 5 bases, in that order; junction bases with no gene match: 6. CDR3 length equals 15 residues. The CDR3, as DNA: TGTGCCAGCAGTCATAGCGGGGGGCCTGACAATGAGCAGTTCTTC. Translation gives CASSHSGGPDNEQFF.

This clonotype turned up a few times. The rearrangement links TRBV29-1 to TRBJ2-1; D not certain. With 3 bases removed from V and 6 bases from J, the gap between germline ends came to 9 bases. This CDR3 is 12 amino acids long. CDR1 SQVTM and CDR2 ANQGSEA come from the germline V gene. CDR3 sequence: CSVEGGTNEQFF. CDR3 coding DNA: TGCAGCGTTGAGGGTGGAACCAATGAGCAGTTCTTC.

This clonotype was seen a handful of times. The V and J genes are TRBV24-1 and TRBJ1-1; D ambiguous. This CDR3 has 12 residues. Germline V gene data show CDR1 as KGHDR and CDR2 as SFDVKD. V shed 3 bases and J shed 0 bases, with 1 base lying between them. CDR3 in DNA: TGTGCCACCAGTGATCTGAACACTGAAGCTTTCTTT. Protein: CATSDLNTEAFF.

The chain is built from TRBV11-2 and TRBJ2-1; D is tentatively TRBD1 or TRBD2 (6 bases each). CDR1 and CDR2 from the germline V gene are SGHAT and FQNNGV. Trimming stripped 5 bases from V and 2 bases from J, with 19 bases between. CDR3 length: 17 residues. CDR3 in amino acids: CASSPPGRGGTYNEQFF. The CDR3 coding sequence is TGTGCCAGCAGCCCCCCAGGCAGAGGGGGGACCTACAATGAGCAGTTCTTC.

This clonotype was observed a handful of times. The J gene is TRBJ1-5, the V gene TRBV27; tentative D call: TRBD1 (6 bases). In germline, CDR1 is MNHEY, CDR2 SMNVEV (reference sequence). Trimming removed 10 bases at V and 4 bases at J, with 14 bases between. The CDR3 length is 13 residues. CDR3 sequence reads: CATSRGGNQPQHF. The CDR3 nucleotides read TGTGCCACCTCACGAGGGGGGAATCAGCCCCAGCATTTT.

The V and J genes are TRBV11-3 and TRBJ1-6; D ambiguous. Germline values: CDR1 SGHNT, CDR2 YENEEA. The V end was cut by 5 bases, the J end by 10 bases, with 9 bases between. The CDR3 runs to 12 residues. The CDR3 here is CASSLPGSPLHF. The CDR3 coding sequence is TGTGCCAGCAGCCTGCCGGGCTCACCCCTCCACTTT.

This clonotype has a handful of counts. The chain employs TRBV12-3 or TRBV12-4 and TRBJ2-7; D unresolved. This CDR3 comprises 12 residues. Trimming removed 1 base at V and 2 bases at J, with 3 bases between. The DNA for the CDR3 is TGTGCCAGCAGTTTAGTGGCCTACGAGCAGTACTTC. It is translated as CASSLVAYEQYF.

This clonotype was detected a few times. In DNA, the CDR3 is TGTGCCAGTCTCAGGGAGGGACGGACTGAAGCTTTCTTT. Residues: CASLREGRTEAFF. The chain is built from TRBV19 and TRBJ1-1; tentatively, D is TRBD1 (5 bases). V was trimmed by 8 bases and J by 5 bases, leaving 15 bases between them. Germline CDR1 LNHDA, CDR2 SQIVND (reference sequence). This CDR3 spans 13 amino acids.

The V and J genes are TRBV19 and TRBJ2-2, with D unresolved. V lost 7 bases and J lost 6, with 6 bases in between. The CDR3 runs to 11 residues. The germline gives CDR1 LNHDA, CDR2 SQIVND (reference sequence). The CDR3: CASTFAGELFF. CDR3 nucleotides: TGTGCCAGTACCTTCGCCGGGGAGCTGTTTTTT.

A few counts support this clonotype. V usage is TRBV20-1 and J usage is TRBJ2-3; unclear D gene. CDR3 length: 13 amino acids. Trimming shortened V by 2 bases and J by 2 bases, and 8 bases separated the two germline ends. Germline V gene sequence: CDR1 DFQATT, CDR2 SNEGSKA (reference sequence). The CDR3 DNA sequence: TGCAGTGCTAGAATCAGAAACACAGATACGCAGTATTTT. It is translated as CSARIRNTDTQYF.

This clonotype was detected a few times. The rearrangement links TRBV12-3 or TRBV12-4 to TRBJ1-5; a weak D match, TRBD1 (6 bases). This CDR3 has 14 amino acids. V was pared by 8 bases and J by 3 bases, with 14 bases between. The CDR3 region has the DNA TGTGCCAGCTCATTAGGGGGGTACAATCAGCCCCAGCATTTT. Translated: CASSLGGYNQPQHF.

This chain joins TRBV9 and TRBJ2-1; tentatively, D is TRBD1 (5 bases). Per the germline V gene, CDR1 is SGDLS and CDR2 is YYNGEE. The CDR3 has 15 amino acids. V lost 0 bases and J lost 3, with 10 bases in between. The CDR3 loop is CASSVAQGFYNEQFF. The CDR3 coding sequence is TGTGCCAGCAGCGTAGCTCAGGGCTTCTACAATGAGCAGTTCTTC.

This clonotype was recorded at least ten times. V is TRBV7-9 and J is TRBJ2-7, with TRBD1 matching 11 bases. This CDR3 contains 15 residues. The junction had 8 bases not matched to a gene; V was cut back by 7 bases and J by 3 bases. Germline values: CDR1 SEHNR, CDR2 FQNEAQ (reference sequence). The CDR3 bases are TGTGCCAGCACCTCCCGGGACAGGGGGATCTACGAGCAGTACTTC. Translating gives CASTSRDRGIYEQYF.

This clonotype was counted only a few times. The V call is TRBV7-3, the J call TRBJ2-3; 7 bases map to TRBD2. The CDR3 extends over 16 amino acids. The trim removed 2 bases at V and 0 bases at J, leaving 5 bases unmatched. Germline CDR1 is SGHTA and CDR2 is FQGTGA. The CDR3 nucleotides read TGTGCCAGCAGCTTAGAGGGAGGGGAAAGCACAGATACGCAGTATTTT. Protein sequence: CASSLEGGESTDTQYF.

The J gene is TRBJ2-1, the V gene TRBV7-3; perhaps TRBD2 as D (6 bases). Deletions cut 5 bases from V and 5 bases from J, with 13 bases between. The CDR3 is made up of 14 amino acids. The germline V gene has CDR1 SGHTA and CDR2 FQGTGA. CDR3 sequence: CASSPAGGDNEQFF. The DNA for the CDR3 is TGTGCCAGCAGCCCAGCGGGCGGGGACAATGAGCAGTTCTTC.

This clonotype has a count of ten or more. The rearrangement joins TRBV12-3 or TRBV12-4 to TRBJ1-5; 7 nucleotides align to TRBD1. V dropped 9 bases and J dropped 2; count of bases not matched to a gene: 7. The CDR3 covers 14 residues. The CDR3 sequence is CASLGGRGNQPQHF. As DNA, the CDR3 is TGTGCCAGTCTAGGGGGCAGGGGCAATCAGCCCCAGCATTTT.

The V and J genes are TRBV19 and TRBJ1-4; D possibly corresponds to TRBD1 (6 bases). The germline CDR1 and CDR2 sequences are LNHDA and SQIVND (reference sequence). V lost 3 bases and J 8 bases, leaving 16 bases between the germline ends. The CDR3 length is 15 residues. As DNA, the CDR3 is TGTGCCAGTAGTATGGTCCAGGGGCCGGAAGAAAAACTGTTTTTT. Its translation: CASSMVQGPEEKLFF.

The chain links TRBV5-1 to TRBJ2-1, with 15 bases that match TRBD2. The germline V gene has CDR1 SGHRS and CDR2 YFSETQ. The ends lost 3 bases at V and 0 bases at J; junction bases unmatched: 4. CDR3 size: 18 residues. CDR3 nucleotides: TGCGCCAGCAGCTCCGGGACTAGCGGGAGGAGCTCCTACAATGAGCAGTTCTTC. The encoded protein is CASSSGTSGRSSYNEQFF.

This clonotype was counted between two and nine times. This rearrangement joins TRBV27 to TRBJ2-5, with a possible D match to TRBD2 (5 bases). Trimming stripped 4 bases from V and 5 bases from J, with 14 bases between. The CDR3 totals 14 residues. From germline, CDR1 is MNHEY and CDR2 SMNVEV (reference sequence). The CDR3 bases are TGTGCCAGCAGTTCCCCGGGGTGGAGTGAGACCCAGTACTTC. It yields the protein CASSSPGWSETQYF.

This clonotype has a count of ten or more. The gene calls are TRBV5-1 and TRBJ2-7, with 9 bases fitting TRBD1. Germline assignment: CDR1 SGHRS and CDR2 YFSETQ. This CDR3 is built from 14 residues. With 4 bases clipped from V and 3 bases from J, the junction kept 5 bases outside the gene matches. The CDR3 DNA reads TGCGCCAGCAGCGTCCGGGACAGGGACTACGAGCAGTACTTC. This gives the protein CASSVRDRDYEQYF. The full variable domain, with the rest looked up from reference TRBV5-1 and TRBJ2-7, is KAGVTQTPRYLIKTRGQQVTLSCSPISGHRSVSWYQQTPGQGLQFLFEYFSETQRNKGNFPGRFSGRQFSNSRSEMNVSTLELGDSALYLCASSVRDRDYEQYFGPGTRLTVT.

This clonotype was observed a few times. An end of the junction differs from the germline gene, which may be a read error. The V gene is TRBV29-1, the J gene TRBJ2-3; TRBD1 matches 8 bases. This CDR3 is built from 14 residues. Germline assignment: CDR1 SQVTM and CDR2 ANQGSEA. CDR3 nucleotides: TGCAGCGTCGAAGGACAGGGCGGGACAGATACGCAGTATTTT. It encodes CSVEGQGGTDTQYF.

The chain combines TRBV4-1 with TRBJ1-4; D call uncertain. The CDR3 spans 13 residues. CDR1 and CDR2 (germline): MGHRA, YSYEKL. Trimming took off 1 base at V and 10 bases at J, with 10 bases between the two ends. CDR3 region: CASSQAFGVKLFF. In nucleotides, the CDR3 is TGCGCCAGCAGCCAAGCTTTTGGGGTAAAACTGTTTTTT.

This chain connects TRBV5-6 to TRBJ2-1; D might be TRBD2 (5 bases). V was pared by 2 bases and J by 0 bases, with 15 bases between. CDR1 is SGHDT, CDR2 YYEEEE, per germline. This CDR3 is built from 17 residues. The CDR3 reads CASSFPPGESSYNEQFF. CDR3 DNA: TGTGCCAGCAGCTTTCCGCCCGGGGAAAGCTCCTACAATGAGCAGTTCTTC.